This T cell receptor (beta chain) was documented in a study of T cell clonality in common variable immunodeficiency. V shed 1 base, J shed 0 bases, and the junction held 15 bases outside the gene matches. Germline V gene lookup returns CDR1 MNHGY and CDR2 SVAAGI. The length of the CDR3 is 22 residues. Caucasian heritage predominated among both patients and controls. Control and CVID samples contributed equal amounts of genomic DNA. Profiled with immunoSEQ multiplex PCR; TCRdb holds only in-frame clones, not every one. This sample carries tens of thousands of clones, none of them present only once. This clone was counted many times. Its target is not known. The read terminates 3 residues before the CDR3 end, so the remaining end is supplied by the germline J gene. Findings of the study overall: Compared with healthy controls, CVID subjects showed increased TCRbeta clonality, mostly in about a third. CVID subjects shared fewer TCRbeta clones than healthy controls did.

This sequence was found in a person between 18 and 69 years old in good health. V gene TRBV6-9 combines with J gene TRBJ2-1; 13 bases are shared with TRBD2. The sequencing input was peripheral blood mononuclear cells. CDR3 bases read: TGTGCCAGCAGTTATTTCCCTCTTTGGACTAGCGGGGGAGCGAGCTCCTACAATGAG. It yields the protein CASSYFPLWTSGGASSYNE. The complete CDR3 protein is CASSYFPLWTSGGASSYNEQFF.